These 3 T cell receptor beta chains were all obtained from the same sample, sequenced in a study of blood T cell repertoires in COVID-19. TCRdb keeps only in-frame clones here, not all; method: immunoSEQ multiplex PCR. Among approximately 110,000 clones listed, around 84% were seen once. Specimen: peripheral blood. The receptors come from a human donor in a cohort sampled during active COVID-19.

This sequence joins TRBV2 and TRBJ2-7, with 10 positions matching TRBD1. The CDR3 runs to 13 residues. Germline V lookup: CDR1 SNHLY, CDR2 FYNNEI. V shed 4 bases, J shed 9 bases, and the junction held 6 bases outside the gene matches. CDR3 DNA sequence: TGTGCCAGCAGTGGGGGGACAGGGGCAGCGCAGTACTTC. Encoded protein: CASSGGTGAAQYF.

This clone was found once. This chain connects TRBV6-1 to TRBJ2-7; a possible D gene is TRBD2 (5 bases). This CDR3 is built from 16 residues. Germline loops: CDR1 MNHNS, CDR2 SASEGT. V lost 0 bases, J lost 3 bases, and 15 bases lay in between. DNA of the CDR3: TGTGCCAGCAGTGAAGCGGCTCTGAGGGCCAACTACGAGCAGTACTTC. This codes for CASSEAALRANYEQYF.

The chain carries TRBV28 and TRBJ2-7, with 8 bases lining up with TRBD1. There are 15 residues in the CDR3. Per germline, CDR1 MDHEN and CDR2 SYDVKM. Losses at the gene ends were 4 bases for V and 1 base for J; bases not matched to a gene: 6. The CDR3 nucleotides read TGTGCCAGCAGTTCGGACAGGGAATGGTCCTACGAGCAGTACTTC. Translated: CASSSDREWSYEQYF.